The 27 T cell receptor beta chains below all came from one sample that was sequenced in a study of low-dose radiotherapy and immunotherapy resistance in tumors. Documented time point: after trial treatment. The treatment was: LDRT plus nivolumab, ipilimumab, low-dose cyclophosphamide and aspirin (RACIN trial). Priming of first-strand cDNA relied on TRAV- and TRBV-specific primers (covering alpha and beta chains). Using a constant-region primer together with a V-primer adapter, TCRs were subjected to roughly 18 PCR cycles of amplification. From the reads, TCRdb called clonotypes with MiXCR, one entry per CDR3 protein. The table has about 44,000 distinct CDR3 sequences, less than 30% seen once. This specimen was PBMCs, taken after low-dose radiotherapy plus immunotherapy. The source of these receptors is a male donor with prostate cancer.

This clonotype was found many times. This chain connects TRBV5-1 to TRBJ2-3; TRBD2 is a possible D gene (6 bases). The length of the CDR3 is 17 residues. CDR1 is SGHRS and CDR2 is YFSETQ in the germline V gene. V lost 4 bases to trimming and J lost 1 base, with 19 bases between them. CDR3 protein: CASSPMFAGRGTDTQYF. CDR3 coding DNA: TGCGCCAGCAGCCCGATGTTTGCGGGGCGGGGCACAGATACGCAGTATTTT.

On this clonotype: Since a far larger clone is one base different, this is likely a read error. V gene TRBV20-1 combines with J gene TRBJ2-7; D might be TRBD1 (5 bases). The V end lost 1 base, the J end lost 7 bases, and 14 bases lay between the germline ends. The germline CDR1 and CDR2 sequences are DFQATT and SNEGSKA (reference sequence). The CDR3 length is 13 residues. In DNA, the CDR3 is TGCAGTGCTAGAGCCGACAGCTACAATGAGCAGTACTTC. Protein: CSARADSYNEQYF.

This clonotype came up many times. The chain has TRBV7-9 and TRBJ2-1, with 8 bases lining up with TRBD2. Germline loops: CDR1 SEHNR, CDR2 FQNEAQ (reference sequence). The CDR3 is 17 residues long. The trim removed 5 bases at V and 4 bases at J, leaving 13 bases unmatched. The CDR3 reads CASSARPGLGPYNEQFF. The DNA for the CDR3 is TGTGCCAGCAGCGCCCGCCCGGGACTAGGGCCTTACAATGAGCAGTTCTTC.

This clonotype was detected many times. The chain combines TRBV7-6 with TRBJ2-1; 7 bases match TRBD2. The V segment lost 5 bases and the J segment 5 bases; nucleotides outside the gene matches: 12. Germline CDR1 is SGHVS and CDR2 is FNYEAQ. This CDR3 is 16 amino acids long. CDR3 coding DNA: TGTGCCAGCAGCCCCAGACTAAGCGGGGCTGACAATGAGCAGTTCTTC. Translating it yields CASSPRLSGADNEQFF.

The J gene is TRBJ2-1, the V gene TRBV3-1; TRBD2 agrees at 10 bases. With V trimmed by 2 bases and J by 3 bases, 7 bases remained unmatched. CDR1 is LGHDT and CDR2 is YNNKEL in the germline V gene (reference sequence). This CDR3 is built from 17 residues. The CDR3 region has the DNA TGTGCCAGCAGCCAAACGTCTAGCGGGGGTTTCTACAATGAGCAGTTCTTC. Its protein product is CASSQTSSGGFYNEQFF.

This clonotype was recorded only once. A far larger clone lies a single base away; this is likely a read error. The V and J genes are TRBV29-1 and TRBJ2-1; 7 nucleotides match TRBD1. The CDR3 runs 12 residues. With V trimmed by 1 base and J by 10 bases, 4 bases remained unmatched. Germline V gene lookup returns CDR1 SQVTM and CDR2 ANQGSEA. The CDR3 region is CSVEGGQYEQFF. The DNA of the CDR3 is TGCAGCGTTGAAGGGGGACAGTACGAGCAGTTCTTC.

At least ten counts were recorded for this clonotype. The J gene is TRBJ2-1, the V gene TRBV7-8; D is undetermined. From germline, CDR1 is SGHVS and CDR2 FQNEAQ. V was trimmed by 0 bases and J by 10 bases, leaving 16 bases between them. The CDR3 runs 15 residues. CDR3 DNA: TGTGCCAGCAGCTTAGCAACGGTTACCCCGTTGGAGCAGTTCTTC. It yields the protein CASSLATVTPLEQFF.

The chain recombines TRBV6-1 with TRBJ1-6; 7 bases map to TRBD1. The CDR3 has 14 residues. Trimming removed 5 bases from V and 12 bases from J; junction bases left unmatched: 10. Germline-derived CDR1 and CDR2 are MNHNS and SASEGT. Here the CDR3 DNA reads TGTGCCAGCAGTTACTCAGGGGGTGAAAGACCCCTCCACTTT. Its protein product is CASSYSGGERPLHF.

This clonotype was recorded at least ten times. The chain employs TRBV18 and TRBJ2-1; 9 bases are shared with TRBD1. The CDR3 is made up of 15 amino acids. The germline CDR1 and CDR2 sequences are KGHSH and LQKENI. Trimming removed 4 bases from V and 5 bases from J; junction bases left unmatched: 6. The DNA of the CDR3 is TGTGCCAGCTCACAGAGCGGGACAGGGAACAATGAGCAGTTCTTC. Translated: CASSQSGTGNNEQFF.

Ten or more counts support this clonotype. The genes are TRBV29-1 and TRBJ2-2; TRBD2 aligns across 10 bases. The length of the CDR3 is 15 residues. The V gene's germline CDR1 is SQVTM and CDR2 ANQGSEA. Germline trimming cut 6 bases from V and 6 bases from J; bases unmatched to any gene: 10. The CDR3 region is CSVTASGGRAGELFF. CDR3 nucleotides: TGCAGCGTGACTGCTAGCGGGGGTAGGGCCGGGGAGCTGTTTTTT.

This clonotype was observed a few times. This chain connects TRBV5-1 to TRBJ1-1, with D perhaps matching TRBD1 (5 bases). CDR3 size: 14 residues. Looked up from germline, CDR1 is SGHRS and CDR2 is YFSETQ. Trimming cost V 4 bases and J 4 bases, with 14 bases left between them. CDR3 DNA: TGCGCCAGCAGCACGGGGGACTCCCTCACTGAAGCTTTCTTT. This encodes CASSTGDSLTEAFF.

This clonotype was seen many times. This chain joins TRBV7-9 and TRBJ1-4; 8 nucleotides match TRBD1. The germline CDR1 and CDR2 sequences are SEHNR and FQNEAQ (reference sequence). This CDR3 is 17 amino acids long. The ends lost 5 bases at V and 7 bases at J; junction bases unmatched: 15. Here the CDR3 reads CASSPTYRQGQGEKLFF. DNA for the CDR3: TGTGCCAGCAGCCCAACCTACCGACAGGGGCAGGGTGAAAAACTGTTTTTT.

As to this clonotype: This likely traces to a read error, being one base from a far larger clone. V gene TRBV27 combines with J gene TRBJ2-7, with TRBD2 identical over 9 bases. Germline assignment: CDR1 MNHEY and CDR2 SMNVEV (reference sequence). The CDR3 totals 15 residues. With V trimmed by 3 bases and J by 7 bases, 10 bases remained unmatched. In DNA, the CDR3 is TGTGCCAGCAGTTTTCGGCTAGCGGGATTGGATGAGCAGTACTTC. It specifies CASSFRLAGLDEQYF.

In its sample, this clonotype was seen many times. This chain uses TRBV7-9 with TRBJ2-1; TRBD2 matches at 13 bases. Trimming removed 5 bases from V and 4 bases from J; junction bases left unmatched: 2. Per germline, CDR1 SEHNR and CDR2 FQNEAQ (reference sequence). The CDR3 covers 15 residues. Written as DNA, the CDR3 is TGTGCCAGCAGCCCGGGACTAGCGGGATACAATGAGCAGTTCTTC. This encodes CASSPGLAGYNEQFF.

This chain joins TRBV2 and TRBJ2-1, with D possibly being TRBD1 (5 bases). CDR1 is SNHLY and CDR2 is FYNNEI in the germline V gene. V was trimmed by 6 bases and J by 0 bases, leaving 18 bases between them. The CDR3 is made up of 17 amino acids. The CDR3 DNA is TGTGCCAGCAGAGACGACAAGGGGCTGAGCTCCTACAATGAGCAGTTCTTC. It is translated as CASRDDKGLSSYNEQFF.

This clonotype was found many times. V is TRBV28 and J is TRBJ1-1; D remains unclear. The CDR3 runs 13 residues. CDR1 and CDR2 (germline): MDHEN, SYDVKM. Trimming took 3 bases from V and 4 from J, leaving 9 bases between them. In DNA, the CDR3 is TGTGCCAGCAGTTTGCAGGCTGGCACTGAAGCTTTCTTT. It encodes CASSLQAGTEAFF.

V gene TRBV5-4 combines with J gene TRBJ2-3; 7 bases are a match to TRBD2. V lost 3 bases, J lost 6 bases, and 7 bases stayed unmatched. The CDR3 sequence is 14 residues long. Per germline, CDR1 SGHNT and CDR2 YYREEE (reference sequence). DNA for the CDR3: TGTGCCAGCAGCTCCGGCGGGAGAACCGATACGCAGTATTTT. Its translation: CASSSGGRTDTQYF.

The V and J genes are TRBV9 and TRBJ2-7, with TRBD1 matching 9 bases. Germline-derived CDR1 and CDR2 are SGDLS and YYNGEE. The CDR3 covers 14 residues. V lost 5 bases to trimming and J lost 4 bases; unmatched junction nucleotides: 7. The CDR3 here is CASRADRGFYEQYF. The CDR3, as DNA: TGTGCCAGCAGGGCGGACAGGGGATTTTACGAGCAGTACTTC.

Ten or more counts support this clonotype. The chain recombines TRBV20-1 with TRBJ2-5; 7 bases map to TRBD2. The germline V gene encodes CDR1 DFQATT and CDR2 SNEGSKA (reference sequence). V lost 2 bases, J lost 5 bases, and 5 bases stayed unmatched. The CDR3 runs to 13 residues. The DNA for the CDR3 is TGCAGTGCTAGACGTGGGAGGGAGGAGACCCAGTACTTC. It is translated as CSARRGREETQYF.

V and J are TRBV18 and TRBJ2-5; no clear D. Germline V CDR1 and CDR2: KGHSH, LQKENI. The CDR3 is 15 amino acids. V lost 8 bases and J lost 5, with 21 bases in between. CDR3 loop: CASTTGVQRQETQYF. For the CDR3, the DNA is TGTGCCAGCACAACGGGCGTCCAGCGCCAGGAGACCCAGTACTTC.

The chain uses TRBV7-3 and TRBJ2-3; possibly TRBD2 for D (6 bases). Germline V gene sequence: CDR1 SGHTA, CDR2 FQGTGA. This CDR3 spans 14 amino acids. The V and J ends lost 1 base and 5 bases respectively, with 10 bases between them. CDR3 sequence: CASSLKGLRDTQYF. Here the CDR3 DNA reads TGTGCCAGCAGCTTAAAGGGACTGAGAGATACGCAGTATTTT. Looking up the rest from reference TRBV7-3 and TRBJ2-3 gives the full variable domain: GAGVSQTPSNKVTEKGKYVELRCDPISGHTALYWYRQSLGQGPEFLIYFQGTGAADDSGLPNDRFFAVRPEGSVSTLKIQRTERGDSAVYLCASSLKGLRDTQYFGPGTRLTVL.

This clonotype has a count of ten or more. The chain is built from TRBV29-1 and TRBJ2-5, with 11 positions matching TRBD2. Germline CDR1 is SQVTM and CDR2 is ANQGSEA. The V gene end was trimmed by 3 bases and the J gene end by 4 bases; junction bases not matched to a gene: 4. This CDR3 is 14 amino acids long. Here the CDR3 reads CSVDSGRAGETQYF. The CDR3 DNA sequence: TGCAGCGTTGATAGCGGGAGGGCCGGAGAGACCCAGTACTTC.

This clonotype was seen repeatedly, ten times or more. The genes are TRBV7-9 and TRBJ2-2; D is unresolved. Germline assignment: CDR1 SEHNR and CDR2 FQNEAQ (reference sequence). Trimming took 7 bases from V and 0 from J, leaving 9 bases between them. This CDR3 contains 14 residues. The CDR3: CASTPLPNTGELFF. In DNA form, the CDR3 reads TGTGCCAGCACCCCTCTCCCGAACACCGGGGAGCTGTTTTTT.

This clonotype was detected many times. The chain has TRBV29-1 and TRBJ2-7; D might be TRBD1 or TRBD2, each matching 5 bases. Deletions cut 0 bases from V and 7 bases from J, with 19 bases between. This CDR3 comprises 15 residues. Germline lookup yields CDR1 SQVTM and CDR2 ANQGSEA. The CDR3: CSVEDPGRKTGEQYF. CDR3 DNA sequence: TGCAGCGTTGAAGACCCGGGACGGAAAACGGGGGAGCAGTACTTC.

This clonotype was recorded at least ten times. The chain carries TRBV13 and TRBJ2-7; D is possibly TRBD1 (5 bases). The CDR3 contains 15 residues. Germline V gene lookup returns CDR1 PRHDT and CDR2 FYEKMQ (reference sequence). V was cut by 3 bases and J by 1 base, with 13 bases left in between. The CDR3: CASSFHVGASYEQYF. The CDR3 DNA sequence: TGTGCCAGCAGCTTCCATGTAGGGGCGTCCTACGAGCAGTACTTC.

This clonotype was recorded at least ten times. V is TRBV19 and J is TRBJ2-3, with 7 bases matching TRBD1. The V gene's germline CDR1 is LNHDA and CDR2 SQIVND (reference sequence). Trimming took 7 bases from V and 0 from J; bases not matched to a gene: 10. CDR3 size: 16 residues. The CDR3 reads CASKPDRALSTDTQYF. CDR3 nucleotide sequence: TGTGCCAGTAAACCAGACAGGGCCTTGAGCACAGATACGCAGTATTTT.

This clonotype appeared a few times. Since a far larger clone is one base different, this is likely a read error. The genes are TRBV20-1 and TRBJ2-1, with 9 bases fitting TRBD2. Germline assignment: CDR1 DFQATT and CDR2 SNEGSKA (reference sequence). The junction had 14 bases not matched to a gene; V was cut back by 1 base and J by 10 bases. The CDR3 runs to 16 residues. In nucleotides, the CDR3 is TGCAGTGCTAGAGTGGGGCGGGAGGGTTTCTCCTACGAGCAGTTCTTC. It yields the protein CSARVGREGFSYEQFF.